This T cell receptor (beta chain) was recovered during a study of Ad26.COV2.S vaccination and SARS-CoV-2 variants. As for the study in general: Ad26.COV2.S, an intramuscular injection, was given once or twice 56 days apart. Points from the study as a whole: Vaccine recipients and placebo recipients showed similar non-spike TCR breadth.

Sequencing was performed with immunoSEQ multiplex PCR; in TCRdb, only in-frame clones are kept and a portion is missing. The sample has about 320,000 clones, 86% seen once. As for this clone: No antigen is known for it. One end of the junction fails to match germline, which may point to a read error.

The treatment is: 15 to 20 received Ad26.COV2.S at low or high dose, single or two shots; 5 received placebo; per-sample allocation not given. Following the first vaccine or placebo injection, samples were taken on day 63. This TCR came from a person aged 18-60 years who received the Ad26.COV2.S COVID-19 vaccine or a placebo. The sequencing used peripheral blood, collected in a trial of Ad26.COV2.S vaccine versus placebo.

The CDR3 region is CASRIGGTSNEQFF. The DNA for the CDR3 is TGTGCCAGTAGGATAGGGGGCACGAGCAATGAGCAGTTCTTC. The J gene is TRBJ2-1, the V gene TRBV19; 7 bases line up with TRBD1. The CDR3 covers 14 residues. Germline CDR1 is LNHDA and CDR2 is SQIVND (reference sequence).